This entry lists 21 T cell receptor beta chains sequenced from one sample in a study of cytotoxic CD8 clonotypes in ibrutinib-treated CLL. Profiling relied on immunoSEQ multiplex PCR, and the TCRdb table lists in-frame clones only, not all of them. The repertoire holds under 300,000 clones, with 60% to 80% as singletons. The source was PBMCs, collected at disease progression, from a patient treated with ibrutinib. These receptors originate from a human donor with chronic lymphocytic leukemia.

The J gene is TRBJ2-7, the V gene TRBV5-5; 8 bases line up with TRBD1. The germline CDR1 and CDR2 sequences are SGHKS and YYEKEE (reference sequence). The CDR3 covers 14 residues. With V trimmed by 4 bases and J by 6 bases, 9 bases remained unmatched. The CDR3 nucleotides read TGTGCCAGCAGCCCCTGGACAGGGTCGGGCGAGCAGTACTTC. This codes for CASSPWTGSGEQYF.

The V call is TRBV5-6, the J call TRBJ2-3; D is unclear. V lost 3 bases to trimming and J lost 1 base, with 12 bases between them. The CDR3 spans 15 residues. Germline loops: CDR1 SGHDT, CDR2 YYEEEE. In DNA, the CDR3 is TGTGCCAGCAGCTGGATCGGTGGAGGCACAGATACGCAGTATTTT. It translates to CASSWIGGGTDTQYF.

This sequence joins TRBV15 and TRBJ2-7, with D perhaps matching TRBD2 (5 bases). V lost 0 bases, J lost 0 bases, and 15 bases lay in between. The germline V gene has CDR1 LNHNV and CDR2 YYDKDF (reference sequence). The CDR3 sequence is 17 residues long. The CDR3 is CATSREGWAAGSYEQYF. The CDR3 DNA sequence: TGTGCCACCAGCAGAGAGGGGTGGGCCGCGGGCTCCTACGAGCAGTACTTC.

As for this clone: At the DNA level, this CDR3 is encoded by other sequences in the same sample as well. The rearrangement links TRBV6-1 to TRBJ2-7; no clear D. From germline, CDR1 is MNHNS and CDR2 SASEGT. V lost 1 base, J lost 4 bases, and 2 bases lay in between. This CDR3 comprises 11 residues. The CDR3 DNA sequence: TGTGCCAGCAGTGAAGGATACGAGCAGTACTTC. This translates into CASSEGYEQYF.

The J gene is TRBJ1-1, the V gene TRBV4-1, with a tentative D call TRBD1 (6 bases). The length of the CDR3 is 14 residues. Trimming removed 3 bases from V and 2 bases from J, with 10 bases in between. The V gene's germline CDR1 is MGHRA and CDR2 YSYEKL. The chain's CDR3 is CASSHNRENTEAFF. The CDR3 bases are TGCGCCAGCAGCCACAACAGGGAAAACACTGAAGCTTTCTTT.

The rearrangement uses TRBV19 and TRBJ2-7; 7 bases agree with TRBD1. The CDR3 is 18 amino acids. CDR1 LNHDA and CDR2 SQIVND come from the germline V gene (reference sequence). Trimming cost V 2 bases and J 6 bases; bases outside gene matches: 19. CDR3 nucleotides: TGTGCCAGTAGTATAACGACCCCTAAAAGGGGGCAAGAATCCGAGCAGTACTTC. Protein: CASSITTPKRGQESEQYF.

The chain is built from TRBV6-1 and TRBJ2-7; no reliable D call. Trimming removed 7 bases from V and 3 bases from J, with 16 bases in between. This CDR3 is built from 14 residues. From germline, CDR1 is MNHNS and CDR2 SASEGT. The CDR3 loop reads CASKSRSPNYEQYF. CDR3 bases: TGTGCCAGCAAGAGCCGGTCCCCGAACTACGAGCAGTACTTC.

This clone was observed a few times. The chain links TRBV21-1 to TRBJ1-3. TRBV21-1 is designated a pseudogene. This CDR3 is built from 16 residues. The CDR3 bases are TGTGCCAGCAGCCCCCGAGGAGGGGGATGGGGAAACACCATATATTTT. Translation gives CASSPRGGGWGNTIYF.

CDR3 in DNA: TGTGCCAGCAGCTTATCGGGGGCGAGCACAGATACGCAGTATTTT. Its translation is CASSLSGASTDTQYF. The V gene is TRBV5-4, the J gene TRBJ2-3; TRBD1 or TRBD2 may be the D gene (6 bases each). CDR1 and CDR2 from the germline V gene are SGHNT and YYREEE (reference sequence). Trimming stripped 2 bases from V and 0 bases from J, with 10 bases between. The CDR3 is 15 amino acids.

This chain joins TRBV19 and TRBJ2-3, with D possibly called TRBD1 or TRBD2 (5 bases each). V lost 3 bases, J lost 4 bases, and 14 bases lay in between. The length of the CDR3 is 15 residues. The germline V gene encodes CDR1 LNHDA and CDR2 SQIVND (reference sequence). The CDR3 spells CASSISGPTADTQYF. CDR3 bases: TGTGCCAGTAGTATCTCGGGGCCCACTGCAGATACGCAGTATTTT. Complete variable domain (other parts from reference TRBV19 and TRBJ2-3): DGGITQSPKYLFRKEGQNVTLSCEQNLNHDAMYWYRQDPGQGLRLIYYSQIVNDFQKGDIAEGYSVSREKKESFPLTVTSAQKNPTAFYLCASSISGPTADTQYFGPGTRLTVL.

V usage is TRBV28 and J usage is TRBJ2-7; D is ambiguous. Trimming shortened V by 4 bases and J by 2 bases, and 12 bases separated the two germline ends. Germline V gene data show CDR1 as MDHEN and CDR2 as SYDVKM. The CDR3 consists of 14 residues. In DNA form, the CDR3 reads TGTGCCAGCAGTTATCCCTCATATGCCTACGAGCAGTACTTC. Residues: CASSYPSYAYEQYF.

This chain connects TRBV7-2 to TRBJ2-7; D might be TRBD2 (5 bases). V dropped 1 base and J dropped 6 bases, with 13 bases sitting between them. Per the germline V gene, CDR1 is SGHTA and CDR2 is FQGNSA. The CDR3 has 14 amino acids. The CDR3 protein is CASSLVMRGGEQYF. CDR3 nucleotide sequence: TGTGCCAGCAGCTTAGTAATGAGAGGAGGCGAGCAGTACTTC. The complete variable domain, with remaining parts taken from reference TRBV7-2 and TRBJ2-7, reads GAGVSQSPSNKVTEKGKDVELRCDPISGHTALYWYRQSLGQGLEFLIYFQGNSAPDKSGLPSDRFSAERTGGSVSTLTIQRTQQEDSAVYLCASSLVMRGGEQYFGPGTRLTVT.

The rearrangement uses TRBV10-3 and TRBJ1-4, with unresolved D. This CDR3 spans 14 amino acids. V lost 2 bases and J lost 11, with 15 bases in between. Per the germline V gene, CDR1 is ENHRY and CDR2 is SYGVKD. The CDR3 coding sequence is TGTGCCATCAGTGAGAGCCCCGATGTTGGGAAACTGTTTTTT. The encoded protein is CAISESPDVGKLFF.

CDR3 region: CSVGRRIQETQYF. Here the CDR3 DNA reads TGCAGCGTTGGTCGCAGAATCCAAGAGACCCAGTACTTC. This rearrangement joins TRBV29-1 to TRBJ2-5; D ambiguous. CDR3 length equals 13 residues. The germline V and J ends were trimmed by 4 bases and 1 base, with 10 bases remaining between them. Germline V gene data show CDR1 as SQVTM and CDR2 as ANQGSEA.

The rearrangement links TRBV6-5 to TRBJ1-1, with D unclear. The CDR3 has 12 amino acids. Germline CDR1 MNHEY, CDR2 SVGAGI. Trimming took off 8 bases at V and 0 bases at J, with 7 bases between the two ends. CDR3 residues: CASGTLNTEAFF. CDR3 bases: TGTGCCAGCGGAACCTTGAACACTGAAGCTTTCTTT.

This sequence joins TRBV5-4 and TRBJ2-5; D might be TRBD1 or TRBD2, each matching 5 bases. V gave up 5 bases and J gave up 1 base, with 15 bases separating them. CDR1 is SGHNT, CDR2 YYREEE, per germline (reference sequence). The CDR3 contains 15 residues. The CDR3 DNA follows: TGTGCCAGCAGTCGGGACCTGGGGAGCCAAGAGACCCAGTACTTC. This gives the protein CASSRDLGSQETQYF.

The chain employs TRBV7-6 and TRBJ1-2, with D uncertain. Per the germline V gene, CDR1 is SGHVS and CDR2 is FNYEAQ. The CDR3 is 13 residues long. Trimming stripped 5 bases from V and 4 bases from J, with 11 bases between. CDR3 bases: TGTGCCAGCAGCGACGGACGGGGCTATGGCTACACCTTC. It translates to CASSDGRGYGYTF.

The J gene is TRBJ2-3, the V gene TRBV28; D uncertain. The CDR3 contains 15 residues. Germline V gene data show CDR1 as MDHEN and CDR2 as SYDVKM. The germline V and J ends were trimmed by 5 bases and 3 bases, with 15 bases remaining between them. In DNA form, the CDR3 reads TGTGCCAGCAGTCCGCCGGGTCTTGGTACAGATACGCAGTATTTT. Protein sequence: CASSPPGLGTDTQYF.

The rearrangement joins TRBV6-5 to TRBJ2-1; D uncertain. Trimming cost V 0 bases and J 5 bases, with 11 bases left between them. Looked up from germline, CDR1 is MNHEY and CDR2 is SVGAGI. The CDR3 totals 15 residues. The CDR3 region has the DNA TGTGCCAGCAGTTACTCGAGTATGCCGAACAATGAGCAGTTCTTC. Translation gives CASSYSSMPNNEQFF.

This chain joins TRBV29-1 and TRBJ2-7; no firm D call. The CDR3 spans 13 residues. Germline V lookup: CDR1 SQVTM, CDR2 ANQGSEA. Trimming pared 1 base from V and 2 bases from J, leaving 9 bases between. CDR3 bases: TGCAGCGTTGAAGTGGCTTCGACCTACGAGCAGTACTTC. It yields the protein CSVEVASTYEQYF.

This clone was observed a handful of times. The chain links TRBV14 to TRBJ2-5; 12 bases are a match to TRBD2. Germline V lookup: CDR1 SGHDN, CDR2 FVKESK. V trimming: 4 bases; J trimming: 4 bases; junction bases outside the gene matches: 7. The CDR3 loop spans 16 amino acids. CDR3 coding DNA: TGTGCCAGCAGCCGAAGAGGACTAGCGGGACGAGAGACCCAGTACTTC. It translates to CASSRRGLAGRETQYF.